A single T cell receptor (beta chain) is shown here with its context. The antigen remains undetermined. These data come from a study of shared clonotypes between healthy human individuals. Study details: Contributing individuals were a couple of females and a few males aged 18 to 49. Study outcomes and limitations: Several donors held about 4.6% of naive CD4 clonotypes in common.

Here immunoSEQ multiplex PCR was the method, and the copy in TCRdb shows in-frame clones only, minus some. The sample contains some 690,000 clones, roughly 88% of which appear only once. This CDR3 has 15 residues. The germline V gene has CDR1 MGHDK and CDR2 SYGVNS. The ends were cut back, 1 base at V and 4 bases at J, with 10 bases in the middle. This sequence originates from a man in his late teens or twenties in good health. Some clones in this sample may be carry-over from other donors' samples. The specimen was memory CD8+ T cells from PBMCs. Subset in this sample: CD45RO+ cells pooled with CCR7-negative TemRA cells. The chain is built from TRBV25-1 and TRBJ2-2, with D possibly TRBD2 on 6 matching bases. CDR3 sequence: CASSEWREITGELFF. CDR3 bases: TGTGCCAGCAGTGAATGGAGGGAGATCACCGGGGAGCTGTTTTTT. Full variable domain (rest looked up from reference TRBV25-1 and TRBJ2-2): EADIYQTPRYLVIGTGKKITLECSQTMGHDKMYWYQQDPGMELHLIHYSYGVNSTEKGDLSSESTVSRIRTEHFPLTLESARPSHTSQYLCASSEWREITGELFFGEGSRLTVL.